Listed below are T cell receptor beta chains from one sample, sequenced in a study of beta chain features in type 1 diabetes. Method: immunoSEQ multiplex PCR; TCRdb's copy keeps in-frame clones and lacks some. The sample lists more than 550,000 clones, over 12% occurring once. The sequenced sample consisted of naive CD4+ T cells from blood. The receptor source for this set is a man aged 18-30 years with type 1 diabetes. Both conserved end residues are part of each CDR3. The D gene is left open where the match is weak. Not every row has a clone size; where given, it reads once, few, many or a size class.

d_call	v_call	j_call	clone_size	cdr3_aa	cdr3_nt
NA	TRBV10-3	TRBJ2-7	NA	CAISRGGNNYEQYF	TGTGCCATCTCCCGGGGAGGTAATAACTACGAGCAGTACTTC
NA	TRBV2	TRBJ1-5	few	CASSSWTTQPQHF	TGTGCCAGCAGTTCGTGGACGACACAGCCCCAGCATTTT
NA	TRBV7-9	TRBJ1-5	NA	CASSLGRESNQPQHF	TGTGCCAGCAGCTTGGGACGGGAGAGCAATCAGCCCCAGCATTTT
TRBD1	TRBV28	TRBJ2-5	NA	CASSLVRQGQETQYF	TGTGCCAGCAGTCTAGTCAGACAGGGACAAGAGACCCAGTACTTC
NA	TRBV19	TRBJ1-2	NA	CASSIEGNYGYTF	TGTGCCAGTAGTATTGAAGGAAACTATGGCTACACCTTC
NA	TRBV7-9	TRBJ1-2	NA	CASGLSNYGYTF	TGTGCCAGCGGACTCTCGAACTATGGCTACACCTTC
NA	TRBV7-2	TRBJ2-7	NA	CASSPLAGTPNEQYF	TGTGCCAGCAGCCCTTTGGCGGGGACCCCAAACGAGCAGTACTTC
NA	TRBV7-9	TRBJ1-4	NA	CASSRRGGAATNEKLFF	TGTGCCAGCAGCCGCCGAGGGGGGGCTGCAACTAATGAAAAACTGTTTTTT
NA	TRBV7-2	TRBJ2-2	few	CASSLSPDTGELFF	TGTGCCAGCAGCTTAAGCCCCGACACCGGGGAGCTGTTTTTT
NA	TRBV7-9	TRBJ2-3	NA	CASSFYRDGTDTQYF	TGTGCCAGCAGCTTCTACAGGGACGGCACAGATACGCAGTATTTT
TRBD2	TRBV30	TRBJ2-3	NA	CAWSTSGDAGDTQYF	TGTGCCTGGTCGACTAGCGGGGATGCGGGAGATACGCAGTATTTT
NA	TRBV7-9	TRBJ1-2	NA	CASSYGTENYGYTF	TGTGCCAGCAGCTATGGGACCGAGAACTATGGCTACACCTTC
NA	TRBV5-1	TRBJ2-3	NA	CASSLGQLSPDTQYF	TGCGCCAGCAGCTTGGGACAGTTAAGTCCAGATACGCAGTATTTT
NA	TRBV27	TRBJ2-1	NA	CASRLKRPHGNEQFF	TGTGCCAGCAGATTAAAAAGACCCCATGGGAATGAGCAGTTCTTC
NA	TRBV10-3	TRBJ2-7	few	CAIRSAQDDYEQYF	TGTGCCATCAGATCCGCGCAGGACGACTACGAGCAGTACTTC
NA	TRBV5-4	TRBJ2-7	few	CASSLAQKQYF	TGTGCCAGCAGCTTGGCCCAAAAGCAGTACTTC
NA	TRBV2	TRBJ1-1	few	CASSVDMNTEAFF	TGTGCCAGCAGTGTTGATATGAACACTGAAGCTTTCTTT
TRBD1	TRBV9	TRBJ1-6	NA	CASSVAPRDRDSPLHF	TGTGCCAGCAGCGTAGCCCCCCGGGACAGGGATTCACCCCTCCACTTT
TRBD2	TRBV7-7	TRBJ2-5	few	CASSLARTSIETQYF	TGTGCTAGCAGCTTAGCGCGGACTAGCATAGAGACCCAGTACTTC
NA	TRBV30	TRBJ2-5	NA	CAWSAGRETQYF	TGTGCCTGGAGTGCAGGGAGGGAGACCCAGTACTTC
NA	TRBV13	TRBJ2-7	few	CASSPRTDWRYEQYF	TGTGCCAGCAGCCCTAGGACGGATTGGCGGTACGAGCAGTACTTC
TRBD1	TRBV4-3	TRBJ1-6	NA	CASSPTDRGDSPLHF	TGCGCCAGCAGCCCAACCGACAGGGGTGATTCACCCCTCCACTTT
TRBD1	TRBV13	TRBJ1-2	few	CASGLRGQNYGYTF	TGTGCCAGCGGCCTCCGGGGACAGAACTATGGCTACACCTTC
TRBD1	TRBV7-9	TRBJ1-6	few	CASSRGTGGRLHF	TGTGCCAGCAGCCGCGGGACAGGGGGTCGCCTCCACTTT
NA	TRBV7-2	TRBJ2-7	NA	CASSLNGDEQYF	TGTGCCAGCAGCTTAAATGGGGACGAGCAGTACTTC
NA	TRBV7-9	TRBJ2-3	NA	CASSLASLDTQYF	TGTGCCAGCAGCTTAGCTAGCCTAGATACGCAGTATTTT
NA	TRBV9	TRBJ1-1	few	CASSVGPNTEAFF	TGTGCCAGCAGCGTGGGGCCGAACACTGAAGCTTTCTTT
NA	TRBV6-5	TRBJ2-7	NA	CASSYSTGLTYEQYF	TGTGCCAGCAGTTACTCTACAGGACTCACCTACGAGCAGTACTTC
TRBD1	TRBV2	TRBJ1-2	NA	CASRGQGPYGYTF	TGTGCCAGCAGGGGACAGGGGCCCTATGGCTACACCTTC
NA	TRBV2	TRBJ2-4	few	CASSATGPAKNIQYF	TGTGCCAGCAGCGCGACAGGACCGGCCAAAAACATTCAGTACTTC
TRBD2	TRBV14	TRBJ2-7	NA	CASSQGLAYEQYF	TGTGCCAGCAGCCAGGGACTAGCCTACGAGCAGTACTTC
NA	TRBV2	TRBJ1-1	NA	CASSGDSAEAFF	TGTGCCAGCAGCGGAGACAGCGCTGAAGCTTTCTTT
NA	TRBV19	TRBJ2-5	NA	CASSIDRGAQYF	TGTGCCAGTAGTATAGATCGAGGGGCCCAGTACTTC
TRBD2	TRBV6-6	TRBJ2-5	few	CASSLAGAPETQYF	TGTGCCAGCAGTCTAGCGGGGGCCCCAGAGACCCAGTACTTC
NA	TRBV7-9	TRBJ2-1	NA	CASSLAGVHNEQFF	TGTGCCAGCAGCTTAGCCGGAGTCCACAATGAGCAGTTCTTC
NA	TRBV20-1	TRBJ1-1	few	CSARRRTEAFF	TGCAGTGCTAGAAGGAGGACTGAAGCTTTCTTT
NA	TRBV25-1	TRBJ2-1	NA	CAIRVRGEQFF	TGTGCCATCAGGGTTAGGGGCGAGCAGTTCTTC
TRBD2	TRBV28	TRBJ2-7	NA	CASSSPTEAGGYEQYF	TGTGCCAGCAGTTCCCCTACTGAAGCGGGAGGCTACGAGCAGTACTTC
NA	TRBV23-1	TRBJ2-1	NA	CASSQSTPRDRSSYNEQFF	TGCGCCAGCAGTCAATCGACCCCCCGTGACAGGAGCTCCTACAATGAGCAGTTCTTC
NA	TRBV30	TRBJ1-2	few	CAWKANGYTF	TGTGCCTGGAAGGCGAATGGCTACACCTTC
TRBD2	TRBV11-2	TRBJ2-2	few	CASSRGTSGGTGELFF	TGTGCCAGCAGCCGCGGGACTAGCGGGGGCACCGGGGAGCTGTTTTTT
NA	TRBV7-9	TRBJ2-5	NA	CASSSGSGRQETQYF	TGTGCCAGCAGCTCCGGGTCGGGTCGCCAAGAGACCCAGTACTTC
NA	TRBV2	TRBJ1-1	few	CASMMGVSTEAFF	TGTGCCAGCATGATGGGGGTTTCCACTGAAGCTTTCTTT
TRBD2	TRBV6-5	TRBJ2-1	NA	CASSPTSGIYNEQFF	TGTGCCAGCAGCCCGACTAGCGGAATATACAATGAGCAGTTCTTC
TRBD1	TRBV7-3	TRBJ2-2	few	CASSPRRGTGTGELFF	TGTGCCAGCAGCCCCCGGAGGGGGACAGGGACCGGGGAGCTGTTTTTT
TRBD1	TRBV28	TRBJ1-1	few	CASSFADRVNTEAFF	TGTGCCAGCAGTTTTGCGGACAGGGTGAACACTGAAGCTTTCTTT
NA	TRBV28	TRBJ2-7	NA	CASSSRTGTHEQYF	TGTGCCAGCAGTTCTCGAACAGGGACCCACGAGCAGTACTTC
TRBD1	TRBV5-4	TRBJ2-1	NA	CASSFDGQGYNEQFF	TGTGCCAGCAGCTTTGATGGACAGGGATACAATGAGCAGTTCTTC
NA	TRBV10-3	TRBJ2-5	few	CAISAGRETQYF	TGTGCCATCAGTGCCGGCCGGGAGACCCAGTACTTC